This is a list of T cell receptor beta chains from one sample in a study of blood T cell repertoires in COVID-19. The data were produced by immunoSEQ multiplex PCR, yet TCRdb's version contains in-frame clones alone and is incomplete. The sample carries roughly 300,000 clones, roughly 90% recorded once. Sequencing was performed on peripheral blood. The receptors shown here come from a man in his late teens or twenties who had recovered from COVID-19. CDR3s include the opening cysteine and the closing phenylalanine or tryptophan. D genes are given only for firm matches. Only part of the rows carry a size: once, few, many, or a class if the clone is expanded.

>few|NA|TRBV7-3|TRBJ2-3
CASSPAGTSTDTQYF
TGTGCCAGCAGCCCCGCTGGTACTAGCACAGATACGCAGTATTTT
>few|NA|TRBV2|TRBJ1-2
CASQYGGGYTF
TGTGCCAGCCAGTACGGGGGGGGCTACACCTTC
>NA|NA|TRBV7-9|TRBJ1-1
CASSLDTNTEAFF
TGTGCCAGCAGCTTAGACACGAACACTGAAGCTTTCTTT
>NA|NA|TRBV19|TRBJ2-6
CASSIDEQGPSGANVLTF
TGTGCCAGTAGTATAGACGAACAGGGCCCCTCTGGGGCCAACGTCCTGACTTTC
>NA|TRBD1|TRBV2|TRBJ1-5
CASSGTTGGDAQPQHF
TGTGCCAGCAGTGGTACGACAGGGGGTGACGCTCAGCCCCAGCATTTT
>NA|TRBD1|TRBV5-5|TRBJ1-1
CASSLEPGQGVAEAFF
TGTGCCAGCAGCTTGGAGCCGGGACAGGGGGTCGCTGAAGCTTTCTTT
>NA|NA|TRBV27|TRBJ2-7
CASRRDLGRSPYEQYF
TGTGCCAGCAGACGAGATCTGGGCAGAAGCCCCTACGAGCAGTACTTC
>few|NA|TRBV18|TRBJ2-7
CASSPSGQNYEQYF
TGTGCCAGCTCACCTTCGGGACAAAACTACGAGCAGTACTTC
>NA|NA|TRBV7-9|TRBJ1-2
CASSQRSSYDYGYTF
TGTGCCAGCAGCCAGCGGTCCAGCTACGATTATGGCTACACCTTC
>NA|NA|TRBV19|TRBJ1-1
CASKGNNAQGTEAFF
TGTGCCAGTAAAGGGAACAACGCCCAGGGGACTGAAGCTTTCTTT
>NA|NA|TRBV5-1|TRBJ1-2
CASSPLTGNLGYTF
TGCGCCAGCAGCCCACTGACAGGCAACCTTGGCTACACCTTC
>NA|TRBD1|TRBV2|TRBJ2-7
CASSVRDRTYEQYF
TGTGCCAGCAGTGTTCGGGACAGGACCTACGAGCAGTACTTC
>NA|TRBD2|TRBV4-1|TRBJ2-1
CASSQESGLAGQNEQFF
TGCGCCAGCAGCCAAGAATCAGGACTAGCGGGCCAGAATGAGCAGTTCTTC
>NA|NA|TRBV3-1/TRBV3-2|TRBJ2-5
CASSQVDSQETQYF
TGTGCCAGCAGCCAAGTGGACAGCCAAGAGACCCAGTACTTC
>NA|TRBD1|TRBV5-4|TRBJ2-5
CASSQRTGQETQYF
TGTGCCAGCAGCCAGAGGACAGGGCAAGAGACCCAGTACTTC
>NA|TRBD2|TRBV7-9|TRBJ2-3
CASSLLSGGPGGTDTQYF
TGTGCCAGCAGCCTCTTATCGGGAGGGCCTGGGGGCACAGATACGCAGTATTTT
>NA|TRBD2|TRBV7-8|TRBJ2-1
CASSLVYLSLAGHEQFF
TGTGCCAGCAGCTTAGTTTATCTTTCACTAGCGGGGCATGAGCAGTTCTTC
>NA|NA|TRBV5-4|TRBJ1-6
CASSLGQNNSPLHF
TGTGCCAGCAGCTTGGGGCAAAATAATTCACCCCTCCACTTT
>NA|TRBD1|TRBV6-2/TRBV6-3|TRBJ1-2
CASSLRPGQGSDGYTF
TGTGCCAGCAGCCTTAGACCGGGACAGGGATCCGATGGCTACACCTTC
>once|NA|TRBV7-3|TRBJ1-2
CASSATGSGPGYTF
TGTGCCAGCAGCGCGACAGGTTCCGGTCCTGGCTACACCTTC
>NA|NA|TRBV11-3|TRBJ2-7
CASSLGAARAHEQYF
TGTGCCAGCAGCTTAGGGGCAGCCAGGGCCCACGAGCAGTACTTC
>NA|NA|TRBV6-5|TRBJ2-7
CASSSDGIPYEQYF
TGTGCCAGCAGTAGTGACGGGATACCCTACGAGCAGTACTTC
>NA|NA|TRBV9|TRBJ2-5
CASSAVEEQETQYF
TGTGCCAGCAGCGCAGTGGAGGAACAAGAGACCCAGTACTTC
>NA|TRBD2|TRBV5-1|TRBJ2-1
CASSERTSFSYNEQFF
TGCGCCAGCAGCGAACGGACTAGCTTCTCCTACAATGAGCAGTTCTTC
>once|TRBD2|TRBV6-5|TRBJ2-2
CASRIRGVNTGELFF
TGTGCCAGCAGAATCCGGGGGGTGAACACCGGGGAGCTGTTTTTT